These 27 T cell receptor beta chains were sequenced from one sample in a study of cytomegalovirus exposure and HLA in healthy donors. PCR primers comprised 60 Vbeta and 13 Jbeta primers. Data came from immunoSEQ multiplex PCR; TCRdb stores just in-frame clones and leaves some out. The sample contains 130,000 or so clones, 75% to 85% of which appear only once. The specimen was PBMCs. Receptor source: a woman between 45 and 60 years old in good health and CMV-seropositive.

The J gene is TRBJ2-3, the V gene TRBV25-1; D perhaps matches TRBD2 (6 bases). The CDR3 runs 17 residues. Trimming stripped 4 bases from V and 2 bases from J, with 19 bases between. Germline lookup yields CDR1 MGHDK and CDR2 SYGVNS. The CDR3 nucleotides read TGTGCCAGCAGTGTACCCTCTAGCGAGGTTGACACAGATACGCAGTATTTT. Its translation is CASSVPSSEVDTDTQYF.

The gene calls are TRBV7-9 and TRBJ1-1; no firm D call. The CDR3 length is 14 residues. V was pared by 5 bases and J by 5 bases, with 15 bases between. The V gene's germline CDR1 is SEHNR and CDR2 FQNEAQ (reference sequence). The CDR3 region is CASSENAVLTEAFF. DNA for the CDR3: TGTGCCAGCAGCGAAAACGCGGTACTTACTGAAGCTTTCTTT.

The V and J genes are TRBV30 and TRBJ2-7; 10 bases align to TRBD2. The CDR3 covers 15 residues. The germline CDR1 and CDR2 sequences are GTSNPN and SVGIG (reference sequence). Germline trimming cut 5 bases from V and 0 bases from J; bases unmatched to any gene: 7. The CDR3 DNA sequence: TGTGCCTGGCGGATAGCGGGGGGTAACTCCTACGAGCAGTACTTC. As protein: CAWRIAGGNSYEQYF.

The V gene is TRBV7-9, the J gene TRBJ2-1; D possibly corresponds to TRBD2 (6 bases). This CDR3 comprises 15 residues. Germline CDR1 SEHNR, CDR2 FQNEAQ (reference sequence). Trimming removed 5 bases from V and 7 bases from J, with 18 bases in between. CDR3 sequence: CASSPPSEGHNEQFF. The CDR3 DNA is TGTGCCAGCAGCCCCCCCTCGGAGGGCCATAATGAGCAGTTCTTC.

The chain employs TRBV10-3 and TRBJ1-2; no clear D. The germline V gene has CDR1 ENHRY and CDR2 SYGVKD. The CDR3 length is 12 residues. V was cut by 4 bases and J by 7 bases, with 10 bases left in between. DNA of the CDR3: TGTGCCATCAGTGCGGGTCAGATTGGCTACACCTTC. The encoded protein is CAISAGQIGYTF.

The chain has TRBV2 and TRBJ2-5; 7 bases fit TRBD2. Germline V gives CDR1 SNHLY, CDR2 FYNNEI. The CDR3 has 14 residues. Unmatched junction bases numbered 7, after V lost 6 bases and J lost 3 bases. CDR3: CASSSTSPEETQYF. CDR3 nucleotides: TGTGCCAGCAGCTCGACTAGCCCCGAAGAGACCCAGTACTTC.

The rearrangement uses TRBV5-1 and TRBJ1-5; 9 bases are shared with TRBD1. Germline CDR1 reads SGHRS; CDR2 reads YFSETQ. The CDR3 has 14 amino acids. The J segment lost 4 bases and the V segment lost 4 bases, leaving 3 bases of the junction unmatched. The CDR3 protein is CASSAGTGNQPQHF. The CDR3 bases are TGCGCCAGCAGCGCCGGGACAGGGAATCAGCCCCAGCATTTT.

The chain's CDR3 is CASSRQGIDSPLHF. CDR3 nucleotide sequence: TGTGCCAGCTCCCGACAGGGGATTGACTCACCCCTCCACTTT. The chain couples TRBV18 to TRBJ1-6; TRBD1 aligns across 8 bases. The CDR3 sequence is 14 residues long. The germline gives CDR1 KGHSH, CDR2 LQKENI. The V and J ends lost 6 bases and 10 bases, in that order; junction bases with no gene match: 8.

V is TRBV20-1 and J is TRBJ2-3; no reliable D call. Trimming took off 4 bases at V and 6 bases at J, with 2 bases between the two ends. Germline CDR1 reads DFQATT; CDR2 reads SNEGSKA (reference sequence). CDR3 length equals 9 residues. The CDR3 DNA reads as TGCAGTGCTACTGATACGCAGTATTTT. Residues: CSATDTQYF.

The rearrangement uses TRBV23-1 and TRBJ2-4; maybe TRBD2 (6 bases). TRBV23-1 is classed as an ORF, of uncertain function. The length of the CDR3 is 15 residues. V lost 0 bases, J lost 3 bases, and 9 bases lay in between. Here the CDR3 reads CASSQSVGGKNIQYF. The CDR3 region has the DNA TGCGCCAGCAGTCAATCGGTGGGAGGCAAAAACATTCAGTACTTC.

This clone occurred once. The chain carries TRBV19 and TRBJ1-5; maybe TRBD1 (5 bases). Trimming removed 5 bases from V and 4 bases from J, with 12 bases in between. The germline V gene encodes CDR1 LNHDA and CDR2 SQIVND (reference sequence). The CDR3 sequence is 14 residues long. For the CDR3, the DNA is TGTGCCAGTAGTTTCCAGGGAGGAAATCAGCCCCAGCATTTT. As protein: CASSFQGGNQPQHF.

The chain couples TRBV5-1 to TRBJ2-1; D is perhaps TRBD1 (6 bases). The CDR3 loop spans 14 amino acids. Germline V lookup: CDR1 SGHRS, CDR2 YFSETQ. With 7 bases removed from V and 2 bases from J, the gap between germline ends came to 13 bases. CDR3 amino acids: CASEGGEPYNEQFF. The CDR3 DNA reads TGCGCCAGCGAAGGGGGAGAACCCTACAATGAGCAGTTCTTC.

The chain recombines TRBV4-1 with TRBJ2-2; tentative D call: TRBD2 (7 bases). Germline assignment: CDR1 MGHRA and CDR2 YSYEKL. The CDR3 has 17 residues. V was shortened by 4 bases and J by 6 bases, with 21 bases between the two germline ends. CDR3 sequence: CASSLREGGPGPGELFF. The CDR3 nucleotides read TGCGCCAGCAGCCTTAGAGAGGGGGGGCCTGGGCCCGGGGAGCTGTTTTTT.

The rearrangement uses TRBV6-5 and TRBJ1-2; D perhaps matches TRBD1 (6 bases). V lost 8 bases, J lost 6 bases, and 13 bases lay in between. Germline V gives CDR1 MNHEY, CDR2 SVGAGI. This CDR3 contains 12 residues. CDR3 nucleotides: TGTGCCAGCTCAGGGGTGGGCGATGGCTACACCTTC. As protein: CASSGVGDGYTF.

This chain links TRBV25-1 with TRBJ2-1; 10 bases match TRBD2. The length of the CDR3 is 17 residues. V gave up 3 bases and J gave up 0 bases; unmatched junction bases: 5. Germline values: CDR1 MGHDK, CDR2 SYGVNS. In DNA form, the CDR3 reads TGTGCCAGCAGTGACTGGTCTAGCGGGAGCTCCTACAATGAGCAGTTCTTC. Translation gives CASSDWSSGSSYNEQFF. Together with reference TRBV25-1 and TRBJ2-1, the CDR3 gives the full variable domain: EADIYQTPRYLVIGTGKKITLECSQTMGHDKMYWYQQDPGMELHLIHYSYGVNSTEKGDLSSESTVSRIRTEHFPLTLESARPSHTSQYLCASSDWSSGSSYNEQFFGPGTRLTVL.

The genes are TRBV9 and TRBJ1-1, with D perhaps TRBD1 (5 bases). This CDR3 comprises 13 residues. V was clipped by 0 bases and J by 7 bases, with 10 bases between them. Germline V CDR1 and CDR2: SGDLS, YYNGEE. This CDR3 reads CASSVVQGSEAFF. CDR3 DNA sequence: TGTGCCAGCAGCGTAGTCCAGGGTAGTGAAGCTTTCTTT.

In nucleotides, the CDR3 is TGTGCCAGCAGCCCATATCAGGGGATTAACGAGCAGTACTTC. Amino acid sequence: CASSPYQGINEQYF. The chain links TRBV6-5 to TRBJ2-5; tentative D call: TRBD1 (6 bases). With the DNA end fitting TRBJ2-7 better, the J assignment may be wrong. The CDR3 has 14 residues. Germline values: CDR1 MNHEY, CDR2 SVGAGI.

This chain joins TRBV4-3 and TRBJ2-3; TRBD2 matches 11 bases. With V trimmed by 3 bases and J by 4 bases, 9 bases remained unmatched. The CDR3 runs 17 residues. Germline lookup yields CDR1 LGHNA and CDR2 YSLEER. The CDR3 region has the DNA TGCGCCAGCAGCCAGCAGATAGCGGGAGGGCTCGCAGATACGCAGTATTTT. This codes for CASSQQIAGGLADTQYF.

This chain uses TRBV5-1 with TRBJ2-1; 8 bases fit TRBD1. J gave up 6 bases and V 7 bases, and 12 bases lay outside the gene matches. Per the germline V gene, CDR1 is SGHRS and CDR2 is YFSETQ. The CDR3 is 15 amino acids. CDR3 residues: CASRQGALDSNEQFF. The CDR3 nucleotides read TGCGCCAGCCGGCAGGGGGCGCTGGATTCCAATGAGCAGTTCTTC. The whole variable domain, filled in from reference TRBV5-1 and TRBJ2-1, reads KAGVTQTPRYLIKTRGQQVTLSCSPISGHRSVSWYQQTPGQGLQFLFEYFSETQRNKGNFPGRFSGRQFSNSRSEMNVSTLELGDSALYLCASRQGALDSNEQFFGPGTRLTVL.

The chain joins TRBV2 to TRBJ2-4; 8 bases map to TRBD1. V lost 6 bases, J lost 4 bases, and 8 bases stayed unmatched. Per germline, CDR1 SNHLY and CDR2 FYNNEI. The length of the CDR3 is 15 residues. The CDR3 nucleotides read TGTGCCAGCAGCCCGGACAGGGTGGGGAAAAACATTCAGTACTTC. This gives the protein CASSPDRVGKNIQYF.

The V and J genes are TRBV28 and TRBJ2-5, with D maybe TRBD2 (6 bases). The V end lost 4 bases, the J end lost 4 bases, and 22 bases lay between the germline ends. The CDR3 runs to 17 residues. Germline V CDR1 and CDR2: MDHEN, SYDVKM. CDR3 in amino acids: CASSYLEGRQSGETQYF. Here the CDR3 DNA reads TGTGCCAGCAGTTATCTGGAGGGGAGACAGTCTGGAGAGACCCAGTACTTC. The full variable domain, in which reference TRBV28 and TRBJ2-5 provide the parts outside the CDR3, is DVKVTQSSRYLVKRTGEKVFLECVQDMDHENMFWYRQDPGLGLRLIYFSYDVKMKEKGDIPEGYSVSREKKERFSLILESASTNQTSMYLCASSYLEGRQSGETQYFGPGTRLLVL.

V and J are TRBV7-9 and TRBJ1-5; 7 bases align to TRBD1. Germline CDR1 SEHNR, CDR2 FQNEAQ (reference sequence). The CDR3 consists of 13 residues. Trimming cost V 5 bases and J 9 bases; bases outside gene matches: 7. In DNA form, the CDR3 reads TGTGCCAGCAGCGCCGACAGGGCTGGGCCCCAGCATTTT. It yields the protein CASSADRAGPQHF. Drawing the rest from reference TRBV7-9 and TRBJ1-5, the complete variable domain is DTGVSQNPRHKITKRGQNVTFRCDPISEHNRLYWYRQTLGQGPEFLTYFQNEAQLEKSRLLSDRFSAERPKGSFSTLEIQRTEQGDSAMYLCASSADRAGPQHFGDGTRLSIL.

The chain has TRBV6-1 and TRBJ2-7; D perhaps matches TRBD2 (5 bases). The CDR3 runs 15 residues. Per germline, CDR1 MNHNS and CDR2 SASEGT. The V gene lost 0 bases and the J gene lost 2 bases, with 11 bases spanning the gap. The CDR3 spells CASSEATGRPYEQYF. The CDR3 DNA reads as TGTGCCAGCAGTGAAGCGACGGGGAGACCCTACGAGCAGTACTTC.

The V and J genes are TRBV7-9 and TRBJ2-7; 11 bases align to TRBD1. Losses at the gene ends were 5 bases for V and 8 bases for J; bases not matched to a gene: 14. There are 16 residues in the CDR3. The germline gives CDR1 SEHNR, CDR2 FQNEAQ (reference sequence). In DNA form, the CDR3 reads TGTGCCAGCAGCCCACTAGGGGGGACAGGGGGGGAGCAGCAGTACTTC. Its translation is CASSPLGGTGGEQQYF.

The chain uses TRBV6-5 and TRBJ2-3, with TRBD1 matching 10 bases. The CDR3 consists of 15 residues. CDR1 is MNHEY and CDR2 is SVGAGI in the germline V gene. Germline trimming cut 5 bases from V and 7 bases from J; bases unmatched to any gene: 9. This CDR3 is CASSATTGGAHTQYF. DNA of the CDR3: TGTGCCAGCAGTGCAACGACAGGGGGCGCACATACGCAGTATTTT.

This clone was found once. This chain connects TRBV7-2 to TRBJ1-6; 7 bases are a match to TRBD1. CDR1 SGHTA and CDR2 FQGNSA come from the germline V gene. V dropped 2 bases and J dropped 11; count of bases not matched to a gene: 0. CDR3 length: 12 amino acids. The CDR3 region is CASSLQGAPLHF. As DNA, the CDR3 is TGTGCCAGCAGCTTACAGGGGGCACCCCTCCACTTT.

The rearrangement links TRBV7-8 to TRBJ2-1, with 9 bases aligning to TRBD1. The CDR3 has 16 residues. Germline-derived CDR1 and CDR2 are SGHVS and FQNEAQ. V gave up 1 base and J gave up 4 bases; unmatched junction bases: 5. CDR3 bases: TGTGCCAGCAGCTTAGTACCGGGACAGGGATACAATGAGCAGTTCTTC. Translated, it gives CASSLVPGQGYNEQFF.